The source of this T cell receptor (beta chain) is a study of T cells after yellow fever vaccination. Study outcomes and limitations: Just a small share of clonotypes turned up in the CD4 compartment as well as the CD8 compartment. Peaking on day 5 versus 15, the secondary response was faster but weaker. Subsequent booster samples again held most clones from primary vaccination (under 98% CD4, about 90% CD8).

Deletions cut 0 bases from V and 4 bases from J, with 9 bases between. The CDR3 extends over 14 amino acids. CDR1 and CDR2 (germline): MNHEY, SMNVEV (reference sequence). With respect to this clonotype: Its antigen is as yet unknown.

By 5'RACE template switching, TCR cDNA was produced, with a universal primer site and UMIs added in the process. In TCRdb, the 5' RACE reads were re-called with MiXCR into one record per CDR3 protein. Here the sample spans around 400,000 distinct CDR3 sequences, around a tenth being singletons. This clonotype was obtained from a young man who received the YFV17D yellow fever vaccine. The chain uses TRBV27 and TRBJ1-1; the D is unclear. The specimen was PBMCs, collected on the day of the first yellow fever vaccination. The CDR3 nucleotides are TGTGCCAGCAGTTTATCTGGGAGCACCACTGAAGCTTTCTTT. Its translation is CASSLSGSTTEAFF.